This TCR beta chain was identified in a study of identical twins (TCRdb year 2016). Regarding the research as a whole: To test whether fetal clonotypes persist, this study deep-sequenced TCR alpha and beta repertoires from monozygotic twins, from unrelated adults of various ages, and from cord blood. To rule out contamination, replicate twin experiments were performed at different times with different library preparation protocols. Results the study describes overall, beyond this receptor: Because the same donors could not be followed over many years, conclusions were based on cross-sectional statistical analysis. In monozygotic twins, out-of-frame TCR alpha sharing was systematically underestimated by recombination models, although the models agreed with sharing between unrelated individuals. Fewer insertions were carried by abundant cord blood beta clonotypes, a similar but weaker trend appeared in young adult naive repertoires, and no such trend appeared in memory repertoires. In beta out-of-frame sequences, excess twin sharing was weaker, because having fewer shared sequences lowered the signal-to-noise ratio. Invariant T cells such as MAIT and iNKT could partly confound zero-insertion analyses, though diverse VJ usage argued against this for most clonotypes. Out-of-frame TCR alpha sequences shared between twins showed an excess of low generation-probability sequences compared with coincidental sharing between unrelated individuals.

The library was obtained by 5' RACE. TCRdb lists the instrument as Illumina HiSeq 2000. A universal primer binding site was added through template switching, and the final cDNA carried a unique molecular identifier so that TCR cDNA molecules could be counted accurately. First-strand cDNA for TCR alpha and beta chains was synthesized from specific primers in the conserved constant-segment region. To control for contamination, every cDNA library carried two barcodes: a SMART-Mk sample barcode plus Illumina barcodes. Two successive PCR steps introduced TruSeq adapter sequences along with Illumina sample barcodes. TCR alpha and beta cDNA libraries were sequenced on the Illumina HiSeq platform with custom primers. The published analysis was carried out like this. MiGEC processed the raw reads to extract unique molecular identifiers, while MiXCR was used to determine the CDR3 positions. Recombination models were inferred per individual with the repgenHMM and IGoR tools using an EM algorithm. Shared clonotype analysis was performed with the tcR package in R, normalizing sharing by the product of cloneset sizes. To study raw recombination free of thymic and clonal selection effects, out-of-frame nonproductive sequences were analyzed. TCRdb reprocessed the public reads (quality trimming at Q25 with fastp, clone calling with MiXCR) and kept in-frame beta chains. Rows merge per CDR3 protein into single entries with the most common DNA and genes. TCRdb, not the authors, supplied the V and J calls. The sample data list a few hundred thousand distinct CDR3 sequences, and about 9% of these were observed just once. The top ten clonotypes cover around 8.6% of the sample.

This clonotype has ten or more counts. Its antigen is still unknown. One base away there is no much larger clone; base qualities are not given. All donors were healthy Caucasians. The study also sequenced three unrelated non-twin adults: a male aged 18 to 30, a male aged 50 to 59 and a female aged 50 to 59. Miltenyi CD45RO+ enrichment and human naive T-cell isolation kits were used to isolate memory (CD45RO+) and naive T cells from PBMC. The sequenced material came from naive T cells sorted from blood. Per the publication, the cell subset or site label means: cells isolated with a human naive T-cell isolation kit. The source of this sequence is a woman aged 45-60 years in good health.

This receptor has the CDR3 CASSHTRLQGRPLNTEAFF. The DNA sequence is TGCGCCAGCAGCCACACGCGGCTACAGGGGCGACCTCTGAACACTGAAGCTTTCTTT. The sequence is built from TRBV4-1 and TRBJ1-1; the junction holds 7 bases that match TRBD1. From the germline V gene, CDR1 is MGHRA and CDR2 is YSYEKL. The V end gives up 3 bases and the J end 0 bases, leaving 16 bases in the junction not matched to a gene. The CDR3 runs 19 amino acids, cysteine and phenylalanine included. Here the CDR3 DNA is all that survives: 57 bases in frame from base 1.